This passage covers 20 T cell receptor beta chains from one sample sequenced in a study of T cells in Graves' hyperthyroidism and ophthalmopathy (dated by TCRdb to about 2019). Libraries were constructed by multiplex PCR. These reads were obtained on an Illumina HiSeq 2000. TCR beta CDR3 regions were amplified from RNA transcripts. For the first round of RT-PCR on the TCR CDR3, the HTBI primer set was used together with the Qiagen OneStep RT-PCR kit. Using fastp trimming at Q25 and MiXCR clonotype assembly, TCRdb reanalyzed the public sequencing data and kept in-frame beta chains. Each entry is one CDR3 protein sequence, shown with its most common DNA and genes. Across this sample there are some 690,000 distinct CDR3 sequences, with roughly a sixth seen only once. The ten most abundant clones make up 15% to 19% of the sample. The sequenced sample was blood. The receptors shown here come from a man aged 50-59 years with Graves' hyperthyroidism.

This clonotype was counted at least ten times. The gene calls are TRBV7-3 and TRBJ2-1; D might be TRBD1 or TRBD2, each matching 5 bases. Deletions cut 2 bases from V and 0 bases from J, with 11 bases between. The length of the CDR3 is 16 residues. Per the germline V gene, CDR1 is SGHTA and CDR2 is FQGTGA. The CDR3 DNA reads TGTGCCAGCAGCTTAGGGACGGCAAGCTCCTACAATGAGCAGTTCTTC. As protein: CASSLGTASSYNEQFF.

This clonotype was observed a few times. The rearrangement uses TRBV7-9 and TRBJ2-5; the D gene is possibly TRBD2 (6 bases). The V gene's germline CDR1 is SEHNR and CDR2 FQNEAQ (reference sequence). The CDR3 covers 13 residues. V lost 5 bases and J lost 7, with 14 bases in between. CDR3: CASSPRWGGTQYF. The CDR3 DNA reads as TGTGCCAGCAGCCCTAGGTGGGGAGGGACCCAGTACTTC.

This clonotype occurred many times. J is TRBJ2-3 and V is TRBV7-2; D unresolved. This CDR3 has 14 residues. V dropped 3 bases and J dropped 2 bases, with 9 bases sitting between them. Germline V lookup: CDR1 SGHTA, CDR2 FQGNSA. The CDR3 loop is CASSFPTATDTQYF. The DNA of the CDR3 is TGTGCCAGCAGCTTCCCCACAGCCACAGATACGCAGTATTTT.

This clonotype has just a few counts. This chain uses TRBV7-9 with TRBJ2-7; D is possibly TRBD1 (6 bases). Looked up from germline, CDR1 is SEHNR and CDR2 is FQNEAQ (reference sequence). There are 15 residues in the CDR3. Trimming left V 2 bases short and J 3 bases short, with 14 bases between. In DNA form, the CDR3 reads TGTGCCAGCAGCTTAAAGAGACAGGCAATCTACGAGCAGTACTTC. As protein: CASSLKRQAIYEQYF.

V usage is TRBV15 and J usage is TRBJ2-3; perhaps TRBD2 as D (5 bases). Trimming removed 0 bases from V and 3 bases from J, with 10 bases in between. Germline V gene data show CDR1 as LNHNV and CDR2 as YYDKDF (reference sequence). The CDR3 loop spans 15 amino acids. The CDR3, as DNA: TGTGCCACCAGCAGAGAGGAGGCGGAAACAGATACGCAGTATTTT. Protein sequence: CATSREEAETDTQYF.

The table lists this clonotype with a few counts. V gene TRBV28 combines with J gene TRBJ2-7; 7 nucleotides align to TRBD1. Germline V CDR1 and CDR2: MDHEN, SYDVKM. The CDR3 consists of 14 residues. With V trimmed by 8 bases and J by 5 bases, 12 bases remained unmatched. The CDR3 DNA follows: TGTGCCAGCGCACCCCTTGACAGGGCGAACGAGCAGTACTTC. It yields the protein CASAPLDRANEQYF.

This clonotype was picked up many times. This chain links TRBV28 with TRBJ1-6; D ambiguous. There are 13 residues in the CDR3. Trimming shortened V by 5 bases and J by 8 bases, and 10 bases separated the two germline ends. Germline V gene data show CDR1 as MDHEN and CDR2 as SYDVKM. The CDR3 protein is CASSVGRDSPLHF. The CDR3 DNA follows: TGTGCCAGCAGTGTGGGCCGGGATTCACCCCTCCACTTT.

The chain combines TRBV5-1 with TRBJ2-1; TRBD1 agrees at 7 bases. CDR3 length: 14 residues. CDR1 SGHRS and CDR2 YFSETQ come from the germline V gene. Unmatched junction bases numbered 9, after V lost 4 bases and J lost 8 bases. The CDR3 loop reads CASSLGTALDEQFF. The DNA of the CDR3 is TGCGCCAGCAGCCTAGGGACAGCCTTGGATGAGCAGTTCTTC. The full variable domain, rest sourced from reference TRBV5-1 and TRBJ2-1, is KAGVTQTPRYLIKTRGQQVTLSCSPISGHRSVSWYQQTPGQGLQFLFEYFSETQRNKGNFPGRFSGRQFSNSRSEMNVSTLELGDSALYLCASSLGTALDEQFFGPGTRLTVL.

This clonotype occurred many times. V usage is TRBV28 and J usage is TRBJ2-5; TRBD1 or TRBD2 may be the D gene (5 bases each). CDR1 is MDHEN and CDR2 is SYDVKM in the germline V gene. Trimming took off 7 bases at V and 5 bases at J, with 14 bases between the two ends. The CDR3 contains 13 residues. CDR3 residues: CASTPGAVETQYF. The CDR3 nucleotides are TGTGCCAGCACCCCCGGGGCGGTGGAGACCCAGTACTTC.

This clonotype was seen many times. This chain connects TRBV12-3 or TRBV12-4 to TRBJ2-5; 9 bases match TRBD1. The CDR3 is made up of 16 amino acids. J was trimmed by 4 bases and V by 4 bases; bases with no gene match: 10. CDR3 protein: CASSSNRGQRVETQYF. The CDR3 coding sequence is TGTGCCAGCAGTTCGAACAGGGGGCAGCGAGTAGAGACCCAGTACTTC.

This clonotype was found many times. The rearrangement links TRBV29-1 to TRBJ2-2; 9 positions agree with TRBD1. From germline, CDR1 is SQVTM and CDR2 ANQGSEA. V dropped 4 bases and J dropped 4; count of bases not matched to a gene: 10. The CDR3 spans 16 residues. The DNA of the CDR3 is TGCAGCGTTGGCCTTACAGGGGGCGGGGGCACCGGGGAGCTGTTTTTT. Translation gives CSVGLTGGGGTGELFF.

This clonotype has at least ten counts. This sequence joins TRBV11-1 and TRBJ2-7, with 9 bases aligning to TRBD2. The germline CDR1 and CDR2 sequences are SGHAT and FQDESV (reference sequence). J lost 0 bases, V lost 7 bases, and 13 bases had no gene match. This CDR3 is built from 17 residues. CDR3 nucleotides: TGTGCCAGCAAGGGTCTCAGTAGCGGGAGTAGCTCCTACGAGCAGTACTTC. Residues: CASKGLSSGSSSYEQYF. Variable domain in full (rest from reference TRBV11-1 and TRBJ2-7): EAEVAQSPRYKITEKSQAVAFWCDPISGHATLYWYRQILGQGPELLVQFQDESVVDDSQLPKDRFSAERLKGVDSTLKIQPAELGDSAMYLCASKGLSSGSSSYEQYFGPGTRLTVT.

The sample holds many counts of this clonotype. The V and J genes are TRBV30 and TRBJ2-2; 9 nucleotides agree with TRBD1. Losses at the gene ends were 2 bases for V and 6 bases for J; bases not matched to a gene: 4. The CDR3 spans 14 residues. The germline gives CDR1 GTSNPN, CDR2 SVGIG (reference sequence). The CDR3 sequence is CAWSLQGAAGELFF. In DNA form, the CDR3 reads TGTGCCTGGAGTTTACAGGGGGCTGCCGGGGAGCTGTTTTTT.

V and J are TRBV12-3 or TRBV12-4 and TRBJ1-1, with unresolved D. This CDR3 has 16 residues. Trimming removed 6 bases at V and 0 bases at J, with 17 bases between. CDR3 DNA sequence: TGTGCCAGCAGCAAGAGGGTAGCTGGAGTGAACACTGAAGCTTTCTTT. Translating it yields CASSKRVAGVNTEAFF.

In its sample, this clonotype was seen many times. The chain combines TRBV20-1 with TRBJ2-7; 8 bases line up with TRBD2. This CDR3 is built from 14 residues. Germline V gene data show CDR1 as DFQATT and CDR2 as SNEGSKA (reference sequence). Unmatched junction bases numbered 7, after V lost 0 bases and J lost 6 bases. The CDR3 loop is CSARDSGLGLEQYF. CDR3 DNA: TGCAGTGCTAGAGATTCGGGACTAGGCCTCGAGCAGTACTTC.

This clonotype was picked up many times. The J gene is TRBJ2-4, the V gene TRBV5-5; D unclear. V was pared by 4 bases and J by 0 bases, with 5 bases between. The germline V gene has CDR1 SGHKS and CDR2 YYEKEE (reference sequence). The CDR3 sequence is 13 residues long. CDR3 DNA sequence: TGTGCCAGCAGCCCGTTAGCCAAAAACATTCAGTACTTC. Its translation is CASSPLAKNIQYF.

The rearrangement joins TRBV3-1 to TRBJ2-2; D is uncertain. In germline, CDR1 is LGHDT, CDR2 YNNKEL (reference sequence). V lost 3 bases, J lost 5 bases, and 4 bases lay in between. This CDR3 is built from 12 residues. As DNA, the CDR3 is TGTGCCAGCAGCCATAGAACCGGGGAGCTGTTTTTT. Protein: CASSHRTGELFF.

At least ten counts were recorded for this clonotype. The chain couples TRBV28 to TRBJ2-7; a weak D match, TRBD2 (5 bases). The CDR3 runs to 16 residues. V lost 3 bases and J 4 bases, leaving 19 bases between the germline ends. The V gene's germline CDR1 is MDHEN and CDR2 SYDVKM. This CDR3 reads CASSLSLPGIGYEQYF. Written as DNA, the CDR3 is TGTGCCAGCAGTTTGTCCCTACCCGGGATTGGTTACGAGCAGTACTTC.

In its sample, this clonotype was seen many times. This chain joins TRBV18 and TRBJ2-1; the match to TRBD1 covers 7 bases. The CDR3 is 15 residues long. The V gene's germline CDR1 is KGHSH and CDR2 LQKENI. Trimming at V came to 3 bases and at J to 4 bases, leaving 6 bases not matched to a gene. This CDR3 is CASSPAKDRYNEQFF. The CDR3 region has the DNA TGTGCCAGCTCACCGGCTAAGGACAGGTACAATGAGCAGTTCTTC.

This clonotype was seen many times. V and J are TRBV7-2 and TRBJ2-7; 12 bases match TRBD2. J was trimmed by 5 bases and V by 4 bases; bases with no gene match: 9. This CDR3 comprises 16 residues. The germline CDR1 and CDR2 sequences are SGHTA and FQGNSA. The CDR3 nucleotides read TGTGCCAGCAGCTCCACGACTAGCGGGAGACGTAACGAGCAGTACTTC. Translating it yields CASSSTTSGRRNEQYF.